This T cell receptor (beta chain) is from a study of T-cell reconstitution after alpha-beta-depleted transplantation in children. Study results and caveats: Reportedly, roughly two months post-transplant, alpha-beta T cells arose from several hundred expanded graft clones. It was newly produced T cells that mostly accounted for T-cell counts and diversity one year after transplant.

Researchers prepared the TCRbeta library using unique molecular identifiers, the study reports. MiXCR, run by TCRdb on the PCR reads, gives a single entry per CDR3 protein. The data hold fewer than 400,000 distinct CDR3 sequences, with approximately 20% observed a single time. A remark on this clonotype: No antigen is known for it.

This receptor was obtained from a male patient younger than 18 who had a stem cell transplant for acute lymphoblastic leukemia, so the T cells may come from the graft donor. The specimen comprised PBMCs, mostly from graft donor cells, sampled 180 days after TCRalphabeta/CD19-depleted stem cell transplant.

The CDR3 DNA is TGTGCCAGCTCACCCATGGCCGGGACTAGCGGGAAGTACGAGCAGTACTTC. Protein product: CASSPMAGTSGKYEQYF. The chain is built from TRBV18 and TRBJ2-7, with 13 bases that match TRBD2. The CDR3 has 17 residues. The V segment lost 3 bases and the J segment 4 bases; nucleotides outside the gene matches: 9. The germline V gene encodes CDR1 KGHSH and CDR2 LQKENI.